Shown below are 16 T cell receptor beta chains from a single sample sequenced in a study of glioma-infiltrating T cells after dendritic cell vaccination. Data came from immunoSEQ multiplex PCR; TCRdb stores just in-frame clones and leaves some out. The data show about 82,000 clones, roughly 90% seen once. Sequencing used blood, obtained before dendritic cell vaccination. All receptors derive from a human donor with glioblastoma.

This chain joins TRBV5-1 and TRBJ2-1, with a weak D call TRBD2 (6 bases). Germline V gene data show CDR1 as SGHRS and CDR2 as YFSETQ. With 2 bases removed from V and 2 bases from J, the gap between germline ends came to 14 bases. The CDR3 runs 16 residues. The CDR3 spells CASSLSGGDTYNEQFF. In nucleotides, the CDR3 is TGCGCCAGCAGCTTATCCGGGGGTGATACCTACAATGAGCAGTTCTTC. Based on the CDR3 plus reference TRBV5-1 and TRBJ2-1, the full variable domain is KAGVTQTPRYLIKTRGQQVTLSCSPISGHRSVSWYQQTPGQGLQFLFEYFSETQRNKGNFPGRFSGRQFSNSRSEMNVSTLELGDSALYLCASSLSGGDTYNEQFFGPGTRLTVL.

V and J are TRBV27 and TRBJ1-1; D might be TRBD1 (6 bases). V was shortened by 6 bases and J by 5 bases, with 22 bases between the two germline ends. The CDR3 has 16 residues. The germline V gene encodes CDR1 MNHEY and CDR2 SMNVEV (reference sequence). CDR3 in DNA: TGTGCCAGCAGAAAATCGGGGGGCTTCGGTGAGACTGAAGCTTTCTTT. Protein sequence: CASRKSGGFGETEAFF.

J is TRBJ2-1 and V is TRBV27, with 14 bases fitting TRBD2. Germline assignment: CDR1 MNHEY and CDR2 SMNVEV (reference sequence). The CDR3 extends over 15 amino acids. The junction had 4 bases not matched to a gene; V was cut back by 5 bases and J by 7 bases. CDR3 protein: CASSTGTSGRNEQFF. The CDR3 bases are TGTGCCAGCAGTACCGGGACTAGCGGGAGAAATGAGCAGTTCTTC.

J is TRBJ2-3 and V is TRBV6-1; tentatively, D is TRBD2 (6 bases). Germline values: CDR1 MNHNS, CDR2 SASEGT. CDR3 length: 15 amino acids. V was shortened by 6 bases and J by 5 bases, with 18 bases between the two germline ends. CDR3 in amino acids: CASSWTGGTGDTQYF. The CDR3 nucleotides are TGTGCCAGCAGCTGGACTGGGGGGACGGGAGATACGCAGTATTTT.

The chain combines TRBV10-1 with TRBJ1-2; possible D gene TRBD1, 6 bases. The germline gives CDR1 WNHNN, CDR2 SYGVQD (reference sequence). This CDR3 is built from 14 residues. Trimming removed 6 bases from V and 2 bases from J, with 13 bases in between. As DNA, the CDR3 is TGCGCCAGCAGCCCCGGGACACTCAACTATGGCTACACCTTC. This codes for CASSPGTLNYGYTF.

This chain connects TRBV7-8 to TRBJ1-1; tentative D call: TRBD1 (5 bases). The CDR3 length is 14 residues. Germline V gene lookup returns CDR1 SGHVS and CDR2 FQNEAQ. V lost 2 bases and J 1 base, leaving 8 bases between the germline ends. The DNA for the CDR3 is TGTGCCAGCAGCTTAAACCAGGGGAACACTGAAGCTTTCTTT. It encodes CASSLNQGNTEAFF.

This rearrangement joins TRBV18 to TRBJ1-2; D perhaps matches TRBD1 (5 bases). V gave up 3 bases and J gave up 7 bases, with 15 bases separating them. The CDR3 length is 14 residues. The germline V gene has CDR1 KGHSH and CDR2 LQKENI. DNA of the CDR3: TGTGCCAGCTCACCGGTCGGGGGGGAAGGTGGCTACACCTTC. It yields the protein CASSPVGGEGGYTF.

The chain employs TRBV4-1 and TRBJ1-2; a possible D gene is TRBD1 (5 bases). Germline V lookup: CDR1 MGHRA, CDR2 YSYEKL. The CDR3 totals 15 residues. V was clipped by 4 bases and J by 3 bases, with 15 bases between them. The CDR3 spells CASSPTAGVDYGYTF. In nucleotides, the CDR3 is TGCGCCAGCAGCCCCACCGCGGGGGTTGACTATGGCTACACCTTC.

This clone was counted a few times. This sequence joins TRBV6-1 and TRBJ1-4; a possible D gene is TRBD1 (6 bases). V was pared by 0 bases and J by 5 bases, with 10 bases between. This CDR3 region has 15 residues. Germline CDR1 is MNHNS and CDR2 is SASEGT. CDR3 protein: CASSEAAGENEKLFF. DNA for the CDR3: TGTGCCAGCAGTGAAGCTGCAGGGGAGAATGAAAAACTGTTTTTT.

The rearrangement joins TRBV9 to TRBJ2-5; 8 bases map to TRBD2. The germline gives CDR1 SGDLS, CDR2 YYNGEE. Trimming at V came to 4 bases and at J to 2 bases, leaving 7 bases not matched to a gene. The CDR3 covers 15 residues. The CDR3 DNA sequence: TGTGCCAGCAGCCCCGGGGGGGGCTCTCAAGAGACCCAGTACTTC. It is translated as CASSPGGGSQETQYF.

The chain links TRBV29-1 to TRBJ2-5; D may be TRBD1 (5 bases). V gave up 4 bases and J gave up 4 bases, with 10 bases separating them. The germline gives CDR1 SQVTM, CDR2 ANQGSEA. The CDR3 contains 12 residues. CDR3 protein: CSVGGALETQYF. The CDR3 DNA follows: TGCAGCGTTGGTGGGGCTTTAGAGACCCAGTACTTC.

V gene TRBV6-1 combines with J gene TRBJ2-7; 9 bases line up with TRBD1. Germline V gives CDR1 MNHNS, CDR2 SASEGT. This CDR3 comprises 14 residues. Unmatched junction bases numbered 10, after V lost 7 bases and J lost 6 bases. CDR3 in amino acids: CASKVEWTGAEQYF. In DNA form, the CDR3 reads TGTGCCAGCAAGGTCGAATGGACAGGGGCCGAGCAGTACTTC.

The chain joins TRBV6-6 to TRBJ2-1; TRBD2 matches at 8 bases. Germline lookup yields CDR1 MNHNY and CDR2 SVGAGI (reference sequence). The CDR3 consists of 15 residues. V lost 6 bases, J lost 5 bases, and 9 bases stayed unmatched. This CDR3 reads CASRLRLANDNEQFF. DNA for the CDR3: TGTGCCAGCAGACTCCGACTAGCGAACGACAATGAGCAGTTCTTC.

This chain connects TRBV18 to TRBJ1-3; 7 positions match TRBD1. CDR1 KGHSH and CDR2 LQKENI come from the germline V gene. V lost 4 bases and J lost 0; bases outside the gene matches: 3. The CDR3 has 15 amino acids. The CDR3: CASSRQGDSGNTIYF. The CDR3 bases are TGTGCCAGCTCACGGCAGGGGGACTCTGGAAACACCATATATTTT.

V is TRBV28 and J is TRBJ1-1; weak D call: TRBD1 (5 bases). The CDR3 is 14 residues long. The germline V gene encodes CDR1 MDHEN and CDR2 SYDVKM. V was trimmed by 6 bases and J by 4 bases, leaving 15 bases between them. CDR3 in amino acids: CASSWVGGSTEAFF. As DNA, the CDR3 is TGTGCCAGCAGCTGGGTGGGGGGTAGCACTGAAGCTTTCTTT.

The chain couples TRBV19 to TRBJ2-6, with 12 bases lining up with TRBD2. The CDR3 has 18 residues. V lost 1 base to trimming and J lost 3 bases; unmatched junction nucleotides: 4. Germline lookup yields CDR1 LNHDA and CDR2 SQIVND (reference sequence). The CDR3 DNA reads TGTGCCAGTAGTATAGTACTAGCGGGGGGATATGGGGCCAACGTCCTGACTTTC. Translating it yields CASSIVLAGGYGANVLTF.